This T cell receptor beta chain was sequenced for a study of shared clonotypes between healthy human individuals. Study-wide results and limits: Sorted-subset sequencing was shown by rarefaction to be incomplete despite large depth. Clonotype sharing among donors, it was expected, would be affected by sequencing depth.

Every contributor of samples was a Caucasian grown-up residing in Nashville, Tennessee. Original data processing: For the immunoSEQ data, sequences were junction-only without quality scores, so filtering differed. Only in-frame clones appear in the TCRdb table, and some are missing; sequencing was by immunoSEQ multiplex PCR. V and J calls and clone size are as listed in that table; D and trimming were resolved from the DNA. The repertoire holds around 2.1 million clones, around 95% seen once, with approximately 0.13% in the top ten. Points on this clone: Antigen specificity is unknown.

The source material was naive CD4+ T cells sorted from blood. Noted subset: CD45RA+ positively selected. This clonotype originated in a man aged 18 to 30 in good health.

The CDR3 loop is CASSPAGERGTEAFF. The CDR3 bases are TGCGCCAGCAGCCCAGCGGGGGAGAGGGGCACTGAAGCTTTCTTT. The chain employs TRBV10-2 and TRBJ1-1; TRBD1 is a possible D gene (5 bases). V lost 6 bases and J lost 4, with 18 bases in between. The germline gives CDR1 WSHSY, CDR2 SAAADI. This CDR3 has 15 amino acids.